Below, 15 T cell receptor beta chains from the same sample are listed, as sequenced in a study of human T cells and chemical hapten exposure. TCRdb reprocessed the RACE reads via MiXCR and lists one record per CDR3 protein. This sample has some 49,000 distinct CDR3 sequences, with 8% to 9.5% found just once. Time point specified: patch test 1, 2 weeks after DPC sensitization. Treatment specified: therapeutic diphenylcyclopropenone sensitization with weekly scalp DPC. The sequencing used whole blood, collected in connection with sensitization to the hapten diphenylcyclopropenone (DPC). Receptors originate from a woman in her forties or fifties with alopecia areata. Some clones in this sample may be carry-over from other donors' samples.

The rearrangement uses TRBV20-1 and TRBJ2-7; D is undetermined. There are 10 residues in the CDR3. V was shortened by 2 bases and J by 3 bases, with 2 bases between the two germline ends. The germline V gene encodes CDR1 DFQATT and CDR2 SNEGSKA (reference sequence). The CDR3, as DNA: TGCAGTGCTAGAATCTACGAGCAGTACTTC. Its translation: CSARIYEQYF.

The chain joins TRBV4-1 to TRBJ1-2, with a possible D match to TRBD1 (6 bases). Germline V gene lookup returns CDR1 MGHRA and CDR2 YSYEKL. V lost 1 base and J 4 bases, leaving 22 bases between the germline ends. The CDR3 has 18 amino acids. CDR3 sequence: CASSQGHSVIRGTYGYTF. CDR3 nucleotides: TGCGCCAGCAGCCAAGGCCACTCCGTCATCAGGGGAACCTATGGCTACACCTTC.

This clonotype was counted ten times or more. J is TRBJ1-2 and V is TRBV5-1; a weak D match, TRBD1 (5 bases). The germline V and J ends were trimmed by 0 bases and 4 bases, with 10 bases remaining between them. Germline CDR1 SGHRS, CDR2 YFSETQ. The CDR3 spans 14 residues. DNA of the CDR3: TGCGCCAGCAGCTTGGACGGGGGTAGCTATGGCTACACCTTC. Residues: CASSLDGGSYGYTF.

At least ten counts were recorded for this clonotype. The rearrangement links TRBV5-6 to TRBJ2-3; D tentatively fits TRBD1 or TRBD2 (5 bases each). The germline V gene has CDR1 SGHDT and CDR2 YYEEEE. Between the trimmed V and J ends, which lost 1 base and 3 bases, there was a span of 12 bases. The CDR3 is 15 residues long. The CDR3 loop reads CASSLPAGRTDTQYF. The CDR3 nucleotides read TGTGCCAGCAGCTTGCCGGCAGGGAGAACAGATACGCAGTATTTT.

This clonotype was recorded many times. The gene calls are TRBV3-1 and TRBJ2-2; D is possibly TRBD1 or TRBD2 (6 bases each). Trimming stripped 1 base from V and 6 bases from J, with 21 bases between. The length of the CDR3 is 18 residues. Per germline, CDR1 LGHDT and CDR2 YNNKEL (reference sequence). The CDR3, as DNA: TGTGCCAGCAGCCAAGTATGGGGGGCAGGGCGATTGCCCGGGGAGCTGTTTTTT. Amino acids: CASSQVWGAGRLPGELFF.

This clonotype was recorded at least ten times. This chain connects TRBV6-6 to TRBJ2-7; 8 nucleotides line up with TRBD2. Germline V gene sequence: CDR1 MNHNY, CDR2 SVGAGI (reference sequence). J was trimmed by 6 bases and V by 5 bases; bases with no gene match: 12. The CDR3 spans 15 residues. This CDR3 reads CASSNSAGAWGEQYF. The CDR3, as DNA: TGTGCCAGCAGTAATTCAGCGGGAGCTTGGGGCGAGCAGTACTTC.

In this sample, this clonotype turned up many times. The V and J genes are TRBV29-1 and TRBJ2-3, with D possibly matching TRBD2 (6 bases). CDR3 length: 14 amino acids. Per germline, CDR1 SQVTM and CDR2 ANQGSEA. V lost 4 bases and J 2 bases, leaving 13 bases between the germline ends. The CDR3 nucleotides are TGCAGCGTTGGGTTCGGGAGCTTCACAGATACGCAGTATTTT. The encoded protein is CSVGFGSFTDTQYF.

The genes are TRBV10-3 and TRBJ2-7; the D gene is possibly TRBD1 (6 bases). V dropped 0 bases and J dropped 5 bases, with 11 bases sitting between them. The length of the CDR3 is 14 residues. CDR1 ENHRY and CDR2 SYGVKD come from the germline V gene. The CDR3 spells CAISESTGSDEQYF. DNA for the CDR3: TGTGCCATCAGTGAGTCTACAGGGTCGGACGAGCAGTACTTC.

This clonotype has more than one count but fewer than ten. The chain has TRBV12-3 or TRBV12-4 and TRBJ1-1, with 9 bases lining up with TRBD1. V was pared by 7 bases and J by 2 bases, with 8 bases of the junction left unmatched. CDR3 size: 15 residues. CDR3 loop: CASKPTGGRNTEAFF. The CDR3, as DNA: TGTGCCAGCAAGCCGACAGGGGGGCGAAACACTGAAGCTTTCTTT.

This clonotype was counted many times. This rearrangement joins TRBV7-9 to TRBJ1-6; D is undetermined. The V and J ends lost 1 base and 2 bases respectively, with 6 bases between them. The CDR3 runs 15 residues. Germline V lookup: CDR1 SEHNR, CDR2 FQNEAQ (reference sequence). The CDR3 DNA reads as TGTGCCAGCAGCTTAGTGCAGGCCTATAATTCACCCCTCCACTTT. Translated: CASSLVQAYNSPLHF.

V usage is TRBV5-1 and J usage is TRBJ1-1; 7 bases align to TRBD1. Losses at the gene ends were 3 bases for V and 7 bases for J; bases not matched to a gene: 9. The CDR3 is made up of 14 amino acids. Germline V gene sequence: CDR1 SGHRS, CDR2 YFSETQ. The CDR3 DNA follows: TGCGCCAGCAGCTCGACAGGGAAGCATCTTGAAGCTTTCTTT. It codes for CASSSTGKHLEAFF.

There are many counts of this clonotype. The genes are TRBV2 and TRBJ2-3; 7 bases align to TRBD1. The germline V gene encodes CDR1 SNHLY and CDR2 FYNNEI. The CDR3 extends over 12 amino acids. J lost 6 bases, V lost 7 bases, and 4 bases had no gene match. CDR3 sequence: CASNRGADTQYF. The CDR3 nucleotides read TGTGCCAGCAACAGGGGCGCGGATACGCAGTATTTT. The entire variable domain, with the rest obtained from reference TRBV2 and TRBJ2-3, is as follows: EPEVTQTPSHQVTQMGQEVILRCVPISNHLYFYWYRQILGQKVEFLVSFYNNEISEKSEIFDDQFSVERPDGSNFTLKIRSTKLEDSAMYFCASNRGADTQYFGPGTRLTVL.

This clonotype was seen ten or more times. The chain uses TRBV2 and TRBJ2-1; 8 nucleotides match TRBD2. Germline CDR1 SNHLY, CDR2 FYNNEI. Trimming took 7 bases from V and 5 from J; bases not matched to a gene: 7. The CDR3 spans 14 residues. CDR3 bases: TGTGCCAGCAAAAGAGCGGGAGAGGACAATGAGCAGTTCTTC. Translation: CASKRAGEDNEQFF.

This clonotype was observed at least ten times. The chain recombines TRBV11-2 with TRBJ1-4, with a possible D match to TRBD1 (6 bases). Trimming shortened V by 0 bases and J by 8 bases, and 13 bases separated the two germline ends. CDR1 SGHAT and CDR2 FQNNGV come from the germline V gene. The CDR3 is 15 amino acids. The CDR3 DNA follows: TGTGCCAGCAGCTTAGATCCAGGGGTGGCAGAAAAACTGTTTTTT. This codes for CASSLDPGVAEKLFF.

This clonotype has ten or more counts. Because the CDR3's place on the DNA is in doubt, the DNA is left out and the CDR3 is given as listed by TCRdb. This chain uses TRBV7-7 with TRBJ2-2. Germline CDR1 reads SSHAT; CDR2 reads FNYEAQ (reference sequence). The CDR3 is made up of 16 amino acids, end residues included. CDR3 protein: CASSLLRLRTPGSCFF.